The rows below give T cell receptor beta chains drawn from one sample of a study of blood T cell repertoires in COVID-19. Using immunoSEQ multiplex PCR, the repertoire was profiled, and TCRdb retains in-frame clones only, with some absent. The repertoire has roughly 180,000 clones, roughly 79% of them found once; the top ten carry approximately 11%. The material sequenced was peripheral blood. The receptors were sampled from a woman aged 40 to 50 with COVID-19, enrolled during active disease. Both conserved end residues are part of each CDR3. The D gene is left open where the match is weak. A clone size is listed for some rows: how often the clone was seen (once, few, many), or a class if it is expanded.

v_gene	abundance	d_gene	j_gene	CDR3aa	CDR3nt
TRBV12-3/TRBV12-4	NA	NA	TRBJ2-5	CASSLGEAETQYF	TGTGCCAGCAGTTTGGGGGAGGCAGAGACCCAGTACTTC
TRBV3-1/TRBV3-2	NA	NA	TRBJ1-4	CASSIRRRANEKLFF	TGTGCCAGCAGCATACGGAGGCGGGCTAATGAAAAACTGTTTTTT
TRBV11-1	NA	NA	TRBJ2-5	CASSLGSGNTQETQYF	TGTGCCAGCAGCTTAGGATCAGGGAATACCCAAGAGACCCAGTACTTC
TRBV6-6	NA	TRBD1	TRBJ2-7	CATLRDRVNYEQYF	TGTGCCACCCTCCGGGACAGGGTCAACTACGAGCAGTACTTC
TRBV30	NA	NA	TRBJ2-1	CAWSANSPNEQFF	TGTGCCTGGAGTGCTAACAGCCCTAATGAGCAGTTCTTC
TRBV7-6	NA	TRBD1	TRBJ2-7	CASSWDRAYEQYF	TGTGCCAGCAGCTGGGACAGGGCCTACGAGCAGTACTTC
TRBV3-1/TRBV3-2	NA	TRBD2	TRBJ2-3	CASSQGGLAGASSTDTQYF	TGTGCCAGCAGCCAAGGGGGACTAGCGGGCGCCTCTAGCACAGATACGCAGTATTTT
TRBV7-9	NA	TRBD1	TRBJ1-5	CASSLAGTGSSNQPQHF	TGTGCCAGCAGCTTAGCGGGGACAGGGTCCAGCAATCAGCCCCAGCATTTT
TRBV27	NA	NA	TRBJ1-1	CASSFGGGTEAFF	TGTGCCAGCAGTTTCGGGGGAGGGACTGAAGCTTTCTTT
TRBV9	few	TRBD2	TRBJ2-2	CASSVGLAGGLTGELFF	TGTGCCAGCAGCGTAGGGTTAGCGGGAGGGCTCACCGGGGAGCTGTTTTTT
TRBV7-8	NA	NA	TRBJ2-5	CASSAQGGRGTETQYF	TGTGCCAGCAGCGCCCAGGGGGGCAGGGGGACGGAGACCCAGTACTTC
TRBV19	few	TRBD2	TRBJ2-3	CASRGLAATDTQYF	TGTGCCAGTAGGGGACTAGCGGCCACAGATACGCAGTATTTT
TRBV14	NA	NA	TRBJ2-2	CASSQGYRVGELFF	TGTGCCAGCAGCCAGGGCTACAGGGTCGGGGAGCTGTTTTTT
TRBV6-6	NA	TRBD2	TRBJ2-3	CASSPFLAGGTTDTQYF	TGTGCCAGCAGTCCGTTTTTAGCGGGAGGGACCACAGATACGCAGTATTTT
TRBV5-8	NA	NA	TRBJ1-1	CASSLVTSTFF	TGTGCCAGCAGCTTGGTCACATCAACTTTCTTT
TRBV24-1	NA	TRBD2	TRBJ2-1	CATSDSSGRMNEQFF	TGTGCCACCAGTGATTCAAGCGGGAGGATGAATGAGCAGTTCTTC
TRBV28	NA	NA	TRBJ2-7	CASSPGLYYEQYF	TGTGCCAGCAGTCCGGGACTCTACTACGAGCAGTACTTC
TRBV30	NA	NA	TRBJ1-2	CAWTIGGDGYTF	TGTGCCTGGACCATCGGGGGGGATGGCTACACCTTC